This paragraph covers one T cell receptor beta chain sequence. These data belong to a study of sequential checkpoint blockade in melanoma. The wider study: First-line arms were nivolumab then ipilimumab, or the reverse, randomized 1:1. Maintenance nivolumab came after either treatment sequence.

Data came from immunoSEQ multiplex PCR; TCRdb stores just in-frame clones and leaves some out. The sample shows around 19,000 clones, 80% to 90% of them seen only once. Treatment of the sample: randomized to nivolumab then ipilimumab (arm A) or the reverse (arm B). None of the patients previously received DNA-damaging chemotherapy. From thawed PBMCs, live CD3+CD8+ cells negative for CD19 and CD56 were sorted. The receptor comes from a human donor with melanoma. Sample: CD8+ T cells sorted from blood (inferred from file names), taken from a patient given nivolumab and ipilimumab in sequence.

The CDR3 reads CATSRPITGGEGYTF. In DNA, the CDR3 is TGTGCCACCAGCAGACCTATAACGGGGGGAGAGGGCTACACCTTC. This chain joins TRBV15 and TRBJ1-2, with D possibly matching TRBD1 (5 bases). The CDR3 loop spans 15 amino acids. CDR1 is LNHNV and CDR2 is YYDKDF in the germline V gene (reference sequence). Trimming cost V 2 bases and J 8 bases, with 18 bases left between them.